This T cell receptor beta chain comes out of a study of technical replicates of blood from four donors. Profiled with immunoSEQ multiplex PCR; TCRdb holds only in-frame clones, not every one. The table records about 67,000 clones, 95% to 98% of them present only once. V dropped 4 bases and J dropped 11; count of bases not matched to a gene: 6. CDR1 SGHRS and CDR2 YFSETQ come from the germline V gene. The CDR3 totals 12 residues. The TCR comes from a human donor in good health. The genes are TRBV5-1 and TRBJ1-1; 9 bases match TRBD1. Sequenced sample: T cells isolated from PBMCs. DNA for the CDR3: TGCGCCAGCAGCGTAACAGGGGGCCCGGCTTTCTTT. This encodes CASSVTGGPAFF.